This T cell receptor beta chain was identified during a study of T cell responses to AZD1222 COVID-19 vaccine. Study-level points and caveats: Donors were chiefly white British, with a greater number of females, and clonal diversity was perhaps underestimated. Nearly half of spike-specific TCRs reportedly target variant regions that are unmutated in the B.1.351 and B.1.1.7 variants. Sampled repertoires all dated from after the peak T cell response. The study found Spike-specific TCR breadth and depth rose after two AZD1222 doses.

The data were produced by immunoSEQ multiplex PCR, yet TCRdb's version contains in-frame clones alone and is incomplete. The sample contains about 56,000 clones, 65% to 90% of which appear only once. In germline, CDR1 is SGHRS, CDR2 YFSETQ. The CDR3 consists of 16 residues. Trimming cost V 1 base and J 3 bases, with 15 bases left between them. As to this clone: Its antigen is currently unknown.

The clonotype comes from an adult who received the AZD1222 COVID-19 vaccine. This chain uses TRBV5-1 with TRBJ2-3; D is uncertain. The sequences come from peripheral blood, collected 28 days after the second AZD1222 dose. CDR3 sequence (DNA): TGCGCCAGCAGCTTGTCACCGCATGGGTCGACAGATACGCAGTATTTT. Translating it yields CASSLSPHGSTDTQYF.